The 20 T cell receptor beta chains listed next were all sequenced from one sample in a study of CD8 T cells in ankylosing spondylitis. Each CDR3 protein gets one entry after TCRdb re-called the 5' RACE reads with MiXCR. Of hundreds of thousands of distinct CDR3 sequences listed, approximately 24% were seen once; the top ten hold under 7%. Sequenced: blood, either unsorted or a sorted T cell fraction (not recorded which). Every receptor here comes from a male donor with ankylosing spondylitis or in good health (not recorded which).

This clonotype appeared many times. The chain has TRBV2 and TRBJ2-7, with TRBD1 matching 8 bases. The CDR3 totals 13 residues. Germline CDR1 is SNHLY and CDR2 is FYNNEI. The junction had 4 bases not matched to a gene; V was cut back by 6 bases and J by 3 bases. The CDR3 here is CASRDRVGYEQYF. CDR3 coding DNA: TGTGCCAGCAGGGACAGGGTGGGCTACGAGCAGTACTTC.

This clonotype came up many times. The rearrangement links TRBV20-1 to TRBJ2-1; D not certain. Trimming removed 1 base from V and 6 bases from J, with 7 bases in between. The CDR3 has 12 amino acids. Germline V lookup: CDR1 DFQATT, CDR2 SNEGSKA (reference sequence). The CDR3 nucleotides are TGCAGTGCTAGAGTTAGGACCAATGAGCAGTTCTTC. Translated, it gives CSARVRTNEQFF.

The chain carries TRBV4-2 and TRBJ2-1, with 10 bases matching TRBD2. Germline trimming cut 0 bases from V and 7 bases from J; bases unmatched to any gene: 6. CDR3 size: 16 residues. Germline V gives CDR1 LGHNA, CDR2 YNFKEQ. CDR3 region: CASSQDGLAERNEQFF. The CDR3 DNA reads as TGTGCCAGCAGCCAAGATGGACTAGCGGAACGAAATGAGCAGTTCTTC.

This clonotype was detected ten times or more. The chain joins TRBV3-1 to TRBJ1-6, with D hard to call. In germline, CDR1 is LGHDT, CDR2 YNNKEL (reference sequence). Trimming took off 1 base at V and 10 bases at J, with 8 bases between the two ends. The CDR3 covers 13 residues. The DNA of the CDR3 is TGTGCCAGCAGCCAAGCCCAGCGATCACCCCTCCACTTT. It encodes CASSQAQRSPLHF.

This clonotype was seen repeatedly, ten times or more. The chain has TRBV18 and TRBJ1-1; D perhaps matches TRBD1 (5 bases). V lost 2 bases and J 4 bases, leaving 17 bases between the germline ends. CDR1 KGHSH and CDR2 LQKENI come from the germline V gene. The CDR3 is made up of 16 amino acids. The CDR3 coding sequence is TGTGCCAGCTCACCATTGCCCAGGGTTATCGGCACTGAAGCTTTCTTT. Its protein product is CASSPLPRVIGTEAFF.

The chain has TRBV29-1 and TRBJ2-2, with 8 nucleotides matching TRBD1. CDR3 length: 13 residues. With 4 bases clipped from V and 8 bases from J, the junction kept 6 bases outside the gene matches. Germline values: CDR1 SQVTM, CDR2 ANQGSEA. The CDR3 loop is CSVGQGIEGELFF. For the CDR3, the DNA is TGCAGCGTTGGACAGGGGATTGAAGGGGAGCTGTTTTTT.

The sample holds many counts of this clonotype. The chain uses TRBV9 and TRBJ2-5; weak D call: TRBD1 (6 bases). V lost 3 bases and J lost 1, with 10 bases in between. CDR1 and CDR2 (germline): SGDLS, YYNGEE. This CDR3 is built from 14 residues. The CDR3 coding sequence is TGTGCCAGCAGCGAGGGACACCTCCAAGAGACCCAGTACTTC. As protein: CASSEGHLQETQYF.

The CDR3 region is CAISVASGFETQYF. CDR3 sequence (DNA): TGTGCCATCAGTGTTGCTAGCGGGTTTGAGACCCAGTACTTC. The rearrangement joins TRBV10-3 to TRBJ2-5, with 8 bases that match TRBD2. V gave up 4 bases and J gave up 5 bases; unmatched junction bases: 6. The CDR3 runs 14 residues. The germline CDR1 and CDR2 sequences are ENHRY and SYGVKD.

J is TRBJ1-1 and V is TRBV6-5; no definite D call. Germline V lookup: CDR1 MNHEY, CDR2 SVGAGI. V lost 0 bases, J lost 4 bases, and 9 bases lay in between. CDR3 size: 14 residues. Written as DNA, the CDR3 is TGTGCCAGCAGTTACTCCGCGCAGACCACTGAAGCTTTCTTT. Its protein is CASSYSAQTTEAFF.

The chain couples TRBV5-5 to TRBJ2-2; no definite D call. The germline CDR1 and CDR2 sequences are SGHKS and YYEKEE (reference sequence). V dropped 5 bases and J dropped 1 base, with 9 bases sitting between them. CDR3 size: 14 residues. In DNA form, the CDR3 reads TGTGCCAGCAGATCTGCAGGGAACACCGGGGAGCTGTTTTTT. Its protein is CASRSAGNTGELFF.

V gene TRBV7-2 combines with J gene TRBJ2-6; unclear D gene. The germline gives CDR1 SGHTA, CDR2 FQGNSA. The CDR3 extends over 15 amino acids. The V gene lost 4 bases and the J gene lost 0 bases, with 7 bases spanning the gap. The CDR3 bases are TGTGCCAGCAGCTATCGGCTCTCTGGGGCCAACGTCCTGACTTTC. It translates to CASSYRLSGANVLTF.

CDR3 in DNA: TGCAGTGCTAGTGATAGGGCCAATCAGCCCCAGCATTTT. Translation gives CSASDRANQPQHF. This chain links TRBV20-1 with TRBJ1-5; no firm D call. The germline CDR1 and CDR2 sequences are DFQATT and SNEGSKA (reference sequence). V was trimmed by 3 bases and J by 3 bases, leaving 9 bases between them. The CDR3 consists of 13 residues.

This clonotype showed up just once. This chain joins TRBV4-1 and TRBJ1-5, with D hard to call. The CDR3 totals 16 residues. Germline V gene lookup returns CDR1 MGHRA and CDR2 YSYEKL. V was clipped by 1 base and J by 4 bases, with 14 bases between them. The CDR3 coding sequence is TGCGCCAGCAGCCAAGCGGGCCAGGATCCTAATCAGCCCCAGCATTTT. This gives the protein CASSQAGQDPNQPQHF.

The J gene is TRBJ1-1, the V gene TRBV6-5, with D uncertain. V lost 3 bases to trimming and J lost 4 bases, with 9 bases between them. Looked up from germline, CDR1 is MNHEY and CDR2 is SVGAGI. This CDR3 has 13 amino acids. For the CDR3, the DNA is TGTGCCAGCAGTTATTCGGTTTTCACTGAAGCTTTCTTT. Amino acid sequence: CASSYSVFTEAFF.

This clonotype was observed a handful of times. The V and J genes are TRBV4-3 and TRBJ2-3, with 9 nucleotides matching TRBD2. Germline V CDR1 and CDR2: LGHNA, YSLEER. The CDR3 is 14 amino acids. V was pared by 1 base and J by 8 bases, with 4 bases of the junction left unmatched. The CDR3 sequence: CASSQGLADSTQYF. The CDR3, as DNA: TGCGCCAGCAGCCAAGGACTAGCGGACAGTACGCAGTATTTT.

The chain is built from TRBV20-1 and TRBJ2-3; TRBD2 matches at 10 bases. Trimming cost V 0 bases and J 2 bases; bases outside gene matches: 5. The CDR3 extends over 16 amino acids. Germline CDR1 and CDR2: DFQATT and SNEGSKA (reference sequence). This CDR3 reads CSARDPLAGVTDTQYF. CDR3 coding DNA: TGCAGTGCTAGAGATCCTCTAGCGGGAGTCACAGATACGCAGTATTTT.

The rearrangement uses TRBV10-3 and TRBJ2-3; possibly TRBD2 for D (6 bases). V was trimmed by 5 bases and J by 4 bases, leaving 16 bases between them. The CDR3 sequence is 15 residues long. Looked up from germline, CDR1 is ENHRY and CDR2 is SYGVKD. Here the CDR3 reads CAISSTSPAPDTQYF. CDR3 in DNA: TGTGCCATCAGTAGTACTAGCCCCGCACCAGATACGCAGTATTTT.

This clonotype was found many times. J is TRBJ2-3 and V is TRBV20-1; TRBD2 matches at 14 bases. Germline CDR1 reads DFQATT; CDR2 reads SNEGSKA (reference sequence). The trim removed 8 bases at V and 5 bases at J, leaving 3 bases unmatched. The CDR3 covers 13 residues. CDR3 loop: CSRGTSGRDTQYF. CDR3 coding DNA: TGCAGTAGAGGGACTAGCGGGAGAGATACGCAGTATTTT.

The CDR3 region is CASSYRDRTDNEQFF. CDR3 sequence (DNA): TGTGCCAGCAGTTACAGGGACCGAACCGACAATGAGCAGTTCTTC. This chain uses TRBV6-5 with TRBJ2-1, with D possibly called TRBD1 or TRBD2 (5 bases each). CDR1 and CDR2 from the germline V gene are MNHEY and SVGAGI. CDR3 length: 15 amino acids. Trimming removed 2 bases from V and 5 bases from J, with 13 bases in between.

The J gene is TRBJ1-5, the V gene TRBV12-3 or TRBV12-4; D is possibly TRBD1 (5 bases). Trimming took off 2 bases at V and 6 bases at J, with 11 bases between the two ends. This CDR3 is 14 amino acids long. CDR3 sequence (DNA): TGTGCCAGCAGTTTAAATAGGGGCATTCAGCCCCAGCATTTT. Protein sequence: CASSLNRGIQPQHF.